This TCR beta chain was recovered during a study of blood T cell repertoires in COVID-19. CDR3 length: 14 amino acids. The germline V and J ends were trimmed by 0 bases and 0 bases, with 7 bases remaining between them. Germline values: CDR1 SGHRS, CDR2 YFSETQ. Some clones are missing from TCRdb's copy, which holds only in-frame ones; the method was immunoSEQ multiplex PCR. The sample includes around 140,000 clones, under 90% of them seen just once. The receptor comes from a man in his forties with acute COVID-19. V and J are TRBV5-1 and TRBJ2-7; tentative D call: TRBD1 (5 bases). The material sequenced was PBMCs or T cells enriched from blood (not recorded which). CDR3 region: CASSLEDISYEQYF. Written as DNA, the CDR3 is TGCGCCAGCAGCTTGGAGGACATCTCCTACGAGCAGTACTTC.